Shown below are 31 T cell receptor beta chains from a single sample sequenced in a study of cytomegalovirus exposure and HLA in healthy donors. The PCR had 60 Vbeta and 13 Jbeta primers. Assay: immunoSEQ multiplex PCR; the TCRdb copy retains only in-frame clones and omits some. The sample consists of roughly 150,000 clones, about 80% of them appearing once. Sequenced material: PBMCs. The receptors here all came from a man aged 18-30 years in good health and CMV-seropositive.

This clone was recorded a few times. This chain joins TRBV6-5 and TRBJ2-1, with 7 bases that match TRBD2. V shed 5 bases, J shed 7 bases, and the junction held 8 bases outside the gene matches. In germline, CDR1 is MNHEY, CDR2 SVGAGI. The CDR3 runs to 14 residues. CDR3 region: CASSRREGYNEQFF. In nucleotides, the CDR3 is TGTGCCAGCAGTCGCAGGGAGGGTTATAATGAGCAGTTCTTC.

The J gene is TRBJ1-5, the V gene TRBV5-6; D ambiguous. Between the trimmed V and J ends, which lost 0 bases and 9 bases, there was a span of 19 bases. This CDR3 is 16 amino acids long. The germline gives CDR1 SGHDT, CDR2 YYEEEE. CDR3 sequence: CASSLAAGDQSWPQHF. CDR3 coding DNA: TGTGCCAGCAGCTTGGCCGCGGGAGATCAATCATGGCCCCAGCATTTT.

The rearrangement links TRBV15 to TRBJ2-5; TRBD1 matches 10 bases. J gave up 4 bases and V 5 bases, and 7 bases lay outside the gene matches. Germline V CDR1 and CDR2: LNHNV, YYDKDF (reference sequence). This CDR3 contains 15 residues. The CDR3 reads CATSSPGTGAETQYF. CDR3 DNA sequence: TGTGCCACCAGCTCGCCGGGGACAGGGGCAGAGACCCAGTACTTC.

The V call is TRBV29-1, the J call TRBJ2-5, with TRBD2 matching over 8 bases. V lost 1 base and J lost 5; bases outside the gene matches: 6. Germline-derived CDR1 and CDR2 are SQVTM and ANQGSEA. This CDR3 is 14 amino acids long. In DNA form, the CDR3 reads TGCAGCGTTGAAGTTTACGGGGGGGGCGAGACCCAGTACTTC. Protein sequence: CSVEVYGGGETQYF.

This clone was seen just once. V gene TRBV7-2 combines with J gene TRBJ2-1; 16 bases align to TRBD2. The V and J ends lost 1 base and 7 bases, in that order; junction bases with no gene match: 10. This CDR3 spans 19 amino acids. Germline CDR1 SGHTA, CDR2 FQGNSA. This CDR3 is CASSLVWGTSGRARNEQFF. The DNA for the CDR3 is TGTGCCAGCAGCTTAGTGTGGGGGACTAGCGGGAGGGCCAGGAATGAGCAGTTCTTC. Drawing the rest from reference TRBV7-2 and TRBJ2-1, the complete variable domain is GAGVSQSPSNKVTEKGKDVELRCDPISGHTALYWYRQSLGQGLEFLIYFQGNSAPDKSGLPSDRFSAERTGGSVSTLTIQRTQQEDSAVYLCASSLVWGTSGRARNEQFFGPGTRLTVL.

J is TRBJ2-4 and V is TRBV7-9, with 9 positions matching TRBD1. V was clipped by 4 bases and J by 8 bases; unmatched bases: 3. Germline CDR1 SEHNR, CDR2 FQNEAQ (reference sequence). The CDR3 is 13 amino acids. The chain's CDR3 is CASSSGQGDIQYF. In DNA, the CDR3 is TGTGCCAGCAGCTCGGGACAGGGAGACATTCAGTACTTC. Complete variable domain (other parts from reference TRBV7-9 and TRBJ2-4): DTGVSQNPRHKITKRGQNVTFRCDPISEHNRLYWYRQTLGQGPEFLTYFQNEAQLEKSRLLSDRFSAERPKGSFSTLEIQRTEQGDSAMYLCASSSGQGDIQYFGAGTRLSVL.

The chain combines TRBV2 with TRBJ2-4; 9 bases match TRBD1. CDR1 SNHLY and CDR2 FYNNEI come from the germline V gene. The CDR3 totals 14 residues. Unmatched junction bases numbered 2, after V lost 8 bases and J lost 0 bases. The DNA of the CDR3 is TGTGCCAGCGGGGACAGGGAAGCCAAAAACATTCAGTACTTC. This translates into CASGDREAKNIQYF.

The DNA of the CDR3 is TGTGCCAGCAGTTACCTCCCGGGACAGGGAAACGAGCAGTACTTC. Translated, it gives CASSYLPGQGNEQYF. The V gene is TRBV6-6, the J gene TRBJ2-7; TRBD1 matches 9 bases. The CDR3 sequence is 15 residues long. The trim removed 2 bases at V and 5 bases at J, leaving 7 bases unmatched. Looked up from germline, CDR1 is MNHNY and CDR2 is SVGAGI (reference sequence).

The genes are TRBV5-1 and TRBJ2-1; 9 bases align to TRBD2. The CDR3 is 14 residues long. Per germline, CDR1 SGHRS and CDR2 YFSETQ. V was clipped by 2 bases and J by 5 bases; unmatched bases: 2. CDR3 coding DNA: TGCGCCAGCAGCTTCCCTAGCGGGGACAATGAGCAGTTCTTC. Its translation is CASSFPSGDNEQFF.

CDR3 amino acids: CASSYETELQTDTQYF. The CDR3 region has the DNA TGTGCCAGCAGTTACGAGACAGAGCTTCAGACAGATACGCAGTATTTT. This chain connects TRBV6-6 to TRBJ2-3; perhaps TRBD1 as D (5 bases). The length of the CDR3 is 16 residues. The germline V gene encodes CDR1 MNHNY and CDR2 SVGAGI (reference sequence). Trimming cost V 2 bases and J 3 bases, with 15 bases left between them.

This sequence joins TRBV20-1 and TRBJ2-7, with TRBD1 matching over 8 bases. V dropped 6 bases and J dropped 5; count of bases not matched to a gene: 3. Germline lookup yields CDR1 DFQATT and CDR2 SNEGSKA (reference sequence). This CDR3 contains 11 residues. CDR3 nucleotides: TGCAGTGCGAGGACAGGGAACGAGCAGTACTTC. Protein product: CSARTGNEQYF.

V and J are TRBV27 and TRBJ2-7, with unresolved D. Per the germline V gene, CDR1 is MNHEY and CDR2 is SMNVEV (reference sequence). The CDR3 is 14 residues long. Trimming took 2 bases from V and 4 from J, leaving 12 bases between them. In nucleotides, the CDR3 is TGTGCCAGCAGTTTAGCCGAAGTGACTTACGAGCAGTACTTC. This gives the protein CASSLAEVTYEQYF.

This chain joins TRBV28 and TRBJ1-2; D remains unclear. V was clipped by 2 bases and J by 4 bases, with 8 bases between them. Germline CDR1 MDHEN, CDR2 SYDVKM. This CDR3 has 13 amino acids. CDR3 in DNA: TGTGCCAGCAGTTTAGAGGGAACCTATGGCTACACCTTC. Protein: CASSLEGTYGYTF.

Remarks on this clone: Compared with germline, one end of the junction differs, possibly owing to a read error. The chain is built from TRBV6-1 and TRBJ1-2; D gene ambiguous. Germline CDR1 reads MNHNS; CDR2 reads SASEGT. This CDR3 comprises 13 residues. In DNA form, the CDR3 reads TGTGACAGCAGTGAAGCGATGGAGTATGGCTACACCTTC. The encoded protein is CDSSEAMEYGYTF.

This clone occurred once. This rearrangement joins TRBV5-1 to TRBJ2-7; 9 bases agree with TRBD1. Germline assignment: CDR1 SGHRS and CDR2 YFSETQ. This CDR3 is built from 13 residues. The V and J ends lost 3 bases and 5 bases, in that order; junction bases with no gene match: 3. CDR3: CASSSDRGDEQYF. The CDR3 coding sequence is TGCGCCAGCAGCTCAGACAGGGGGGACGAGCAGTACTTC. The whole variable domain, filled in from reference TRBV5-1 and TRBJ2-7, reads KAGVTQTPRYLIKTRGQQVTLSCSPISGHRSVSWYQQTPGQGLQFLFEYFSETQRNKGNFPGRFSGRQFSNSRSEMNVSTLELGDSALYLCASSSDRGDEQYFGPGTRLTVT.

CDR3 residues: CASSSFTDTQYF. The CDR3 DNA sequence: TGTGCCAGCAGCTCCTTCACAGATACGCAGTATTTT. The chain couples TRBV11-2 to TRBJ2-3; D is undetermined. Looked up from germline, CDR1 is SGHAT and CDR2 is FQNNGV. CDR3 length equals 12 residues. Deletions cut 4 bases from V and 2 bases from J, with 4 bases between.

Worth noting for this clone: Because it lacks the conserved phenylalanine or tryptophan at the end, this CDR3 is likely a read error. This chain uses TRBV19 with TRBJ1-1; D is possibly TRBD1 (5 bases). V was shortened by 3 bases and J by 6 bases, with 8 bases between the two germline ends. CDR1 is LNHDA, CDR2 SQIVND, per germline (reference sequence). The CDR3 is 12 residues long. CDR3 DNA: TGTGCCAGTAGTATTCGGGGGTCTGAAGCTTTCTCT. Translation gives CASSIRGSEAFS.

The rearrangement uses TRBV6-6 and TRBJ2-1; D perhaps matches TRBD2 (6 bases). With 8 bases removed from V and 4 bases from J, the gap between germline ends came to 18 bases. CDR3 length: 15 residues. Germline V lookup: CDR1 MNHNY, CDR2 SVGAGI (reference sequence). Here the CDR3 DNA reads TGTGCCAGCGACCCTAGGGGACTTAATTACAATGAGCAGTTCTTC. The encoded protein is CASDPRGLNYNEQFF.

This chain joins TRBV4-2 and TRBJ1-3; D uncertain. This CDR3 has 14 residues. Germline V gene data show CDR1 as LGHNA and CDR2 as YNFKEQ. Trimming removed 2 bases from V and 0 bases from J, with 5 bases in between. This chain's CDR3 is CASSQQVSGNTIYF. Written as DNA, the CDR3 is TGTGCCAGCAGCCAACAGGTCTCTGGAAACACCATATATTTT.

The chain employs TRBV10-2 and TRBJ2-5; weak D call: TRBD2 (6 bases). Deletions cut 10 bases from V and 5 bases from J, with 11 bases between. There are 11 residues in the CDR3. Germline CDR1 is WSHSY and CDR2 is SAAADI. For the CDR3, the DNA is TGCGCCACGGGAGAGGGGGAGACCCAGTACTTC. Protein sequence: CATGEGETQYF.

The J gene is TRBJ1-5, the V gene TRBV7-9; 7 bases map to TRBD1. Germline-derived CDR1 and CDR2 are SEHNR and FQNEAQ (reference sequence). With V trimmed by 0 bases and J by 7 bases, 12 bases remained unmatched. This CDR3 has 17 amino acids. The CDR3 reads CASSLARGRGSRQPQHF. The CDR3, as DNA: TGTGCCAGCAGCTTAGCCCGGGGCAGGGGGTCGAGGCAGCCCCAGCATTTT.

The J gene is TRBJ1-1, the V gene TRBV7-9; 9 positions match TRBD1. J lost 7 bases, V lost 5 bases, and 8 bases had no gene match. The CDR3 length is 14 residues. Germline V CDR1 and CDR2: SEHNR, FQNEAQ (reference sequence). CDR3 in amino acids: CASSPTGGWGEAFF. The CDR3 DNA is TGTGCCAGCAGCCCTACAGGGGGCTGGGGTGAAGCTTTCTTT.

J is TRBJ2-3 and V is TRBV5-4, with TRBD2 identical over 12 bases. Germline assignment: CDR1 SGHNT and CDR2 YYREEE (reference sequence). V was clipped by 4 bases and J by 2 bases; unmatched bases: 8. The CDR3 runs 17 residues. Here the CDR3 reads CASSRGLAGGFTDTQYF. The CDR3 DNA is TGTGCCAGCAGCCGGGGGCTAGCGGGAGGGTTCACAGATACGCAGTATTTT. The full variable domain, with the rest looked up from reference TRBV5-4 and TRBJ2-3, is ETGVTQSPTHLIKTRGQQVTLRCSSQSGHNTVSWYQQALGQGPQFIFQYYREEENGRGNFPPRFSGLQFPNYSSELNVNALELDDSALYLCASSRGLAGGFTDTQYFGPGTRLTVL.

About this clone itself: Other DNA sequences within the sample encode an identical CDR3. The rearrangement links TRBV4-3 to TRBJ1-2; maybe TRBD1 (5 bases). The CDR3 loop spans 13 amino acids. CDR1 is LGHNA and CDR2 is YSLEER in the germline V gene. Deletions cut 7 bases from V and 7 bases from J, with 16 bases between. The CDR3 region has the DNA TGCGCCAGCACCGGACAAGGGGCGCCTGGCTACACCTTC. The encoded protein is CASTGQGAPGYTF.

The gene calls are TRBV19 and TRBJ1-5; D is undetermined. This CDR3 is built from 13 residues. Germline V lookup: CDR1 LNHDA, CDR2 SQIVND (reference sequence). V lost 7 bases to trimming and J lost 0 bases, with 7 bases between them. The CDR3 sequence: CASTGGSNQPQHF. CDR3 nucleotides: TGTGCCAGTACCGGCGGTAGCAATCAGCCCCAGCATTTT.

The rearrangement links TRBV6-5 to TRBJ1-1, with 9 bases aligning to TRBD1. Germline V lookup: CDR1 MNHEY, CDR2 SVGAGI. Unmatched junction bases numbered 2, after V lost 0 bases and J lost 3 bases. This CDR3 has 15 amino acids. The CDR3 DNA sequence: TGTGCCAGCAGTTACTCGGGACAGGGTTACACTGAAGCTTTCTTT. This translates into CASSYSGQGYTEAFF.

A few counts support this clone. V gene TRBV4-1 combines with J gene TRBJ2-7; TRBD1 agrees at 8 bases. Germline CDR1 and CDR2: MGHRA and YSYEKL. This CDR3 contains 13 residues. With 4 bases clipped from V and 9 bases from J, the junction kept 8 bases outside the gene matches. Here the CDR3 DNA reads TGCGCCAGCAGCCCAACAGGGGGGCAAGGGCAGTACTTC. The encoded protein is CASSPTGGQGQYF.

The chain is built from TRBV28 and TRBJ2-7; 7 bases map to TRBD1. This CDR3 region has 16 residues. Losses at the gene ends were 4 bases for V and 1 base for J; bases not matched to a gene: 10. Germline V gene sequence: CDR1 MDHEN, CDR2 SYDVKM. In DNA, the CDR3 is TGTGCCAGCAGTTCTCTCCGGGACAGTCTATCCTACGAGCAGTACTTC. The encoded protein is CASSSLRDSLSYEQYF.

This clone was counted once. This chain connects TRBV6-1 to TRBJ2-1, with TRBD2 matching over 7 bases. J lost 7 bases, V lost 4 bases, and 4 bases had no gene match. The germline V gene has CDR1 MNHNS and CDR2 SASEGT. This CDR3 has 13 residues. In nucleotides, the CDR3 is TGTGCCAGCAGTGGGATGGGGGGGAATGAGCAGTTCTTC. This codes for CASSGMGGNEQFF.

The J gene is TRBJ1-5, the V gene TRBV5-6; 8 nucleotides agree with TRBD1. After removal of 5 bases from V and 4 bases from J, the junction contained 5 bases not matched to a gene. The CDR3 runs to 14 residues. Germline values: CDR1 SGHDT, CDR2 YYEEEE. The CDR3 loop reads CASSYGTGNQPQHF. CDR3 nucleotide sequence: TGTGCCAGCAGTTACGGGACAGGAAATCAGCCCCAGCATTTT.

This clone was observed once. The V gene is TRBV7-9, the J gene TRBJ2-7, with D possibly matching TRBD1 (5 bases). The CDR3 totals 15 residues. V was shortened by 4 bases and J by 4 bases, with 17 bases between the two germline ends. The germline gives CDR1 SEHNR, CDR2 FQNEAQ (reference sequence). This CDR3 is CASSWGPTSSYEQYF. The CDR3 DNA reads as TGTGCCAGCAGCTGGGGCCCTACTTCGTCATACGAGCAGTACTTC.